These 19 T cell receptor beta chains came from one sample sequenced in a study of radiotherapy plus CTLA-4 blockade in lung cancer. Produced via immunoSEQ multiplex PCR; TCRdb's table is partial and in-frame only. Of under 90,000 clones in the sample, approximately 75% were seen once. The sequencing here drew on peripheral blood, taken from a patient treated with radiotherapy plus ipilimumab. These receptors were collected from a human donor with non-small cell lung cancer that progressed on radiotherapy plus ipilimumab.

This chain connects TRBV29-1 to TRBJ2-5; TRBD1 matches 7 bases. The CDR3 has 13 residues. Trimming cost V 6 bases and J 5 bases; bases outside gene matches: 9. Germline V CDR1 and CDR2: SQVTM, ANQGSEA. The CDR3 is CSVKRGTEETQYF. In nucleotides, the CDR3 is TGCAGCGTAAAGAGGGGGACAGAGGAGACCCAGTACTTC.

The rearrangement joins TRBV9 to TRBJ1-4; D is possibly TRBD1 (5 bases). This CDR3 comprises 17 residues. The ends were cut back, 3 bases at V and 0 bases at J, with 15 bases in the middle. The germline V gene encodes CDR1 SGDLS and CDR2 YYNGEE. This CDR3 is CASSASGTRATNEKLFF. In nucleotides, the CDR3 is TGTGCCAGCAGCGCTTCCGGGACCCGAGCAACTAATGAAAAACTGTTTTTT.

The chain has TRBV30 and TRBJ2-3; 8 bases align to TRBD1. Germline loops: CDR1 GTSNPN, CDR2 SVGIG (reference sequence). Trimming took 2 bases from V and 6 from J; bases not matched to a gene: 1. The CDR3 consists of 12 residues. The CDR3 DNA sequence: TGTGCCTGGAGTTACAGGGGGGATACGCAGTATTTT. It is translated as CAWSYRGDTQYF. The full variable domain, rest sourced from reference TRBV30 and TRBJ2-3, is SQTIHQWPATLVQPVGSPLSLECTVEGTSNPNLYWYRQAAGRGLQLLFYSVGIGQISSEVPQNLSASRPQDRQFILSSKKLLLSDSGFYLCAWSYRGDTQYFGPGTRLTVL.

CDR3 amino acids: CASRRTRNSYEQYF. Written as DNA, the CDR3 is TGTGCCAGCAGGAGGACTAGAAACTCCTACGAGCAGTACTTC. The gene calls are TRBV2 and TRBJ2-7; TRBD2 matches at 7 bases. The CDR3 runs to 14 residues. The J segment lost 0 bases and the V segment lost 6 bases, leaving 5 bases of the junction unmatched. From germline, CDR1 is SNHLY and CDR2 FYNNEI.

The chain carries TRBV5-4 and TRBJ2-2, with TRBD1 matching 8 bases. The ends lost 7 bases at V and 0 bases at J; junction bases unmatched: 5. This CDR3 comprises 15 residues. The germline V gene encodes CDR1 SGHNT and CDR2 YYREEE (reference sequence). CDR3 in amino acids: CASGTDRANTGELFF. The CDR3 DNA follows: TGTGCCAGCGGAACGGACAGGGCGAACACCGGGGAGCTGTTTTTT.

A few counts support this clone. The CDR3 DNA reads as TGTGCCAGCTCCGGGGGGGTAGGTGGCTACACCTTC. Protein sequence: CASSGGVGGYTF. The chain combines TRBV7-9 with TRBJ1-2; possible D gene TRBD1, 5 bases. This CDR3 spans 12 amino acids. V lost 8 bases and J lost 7, with 14 bases in between. The germline V gene encodes CDR1 SEHNR and CDR2 FQNEAQ (reference sequence).

V is TRBV5-1 and J is TRBJ2-3; 7 bases are shared with TRBD1. V shed 4 bases and J 0 bases; nucleotides not matched to a gene: 2. The CDR3 runs 14 residues. Germline CDR1 reads SGHRS; CDR2 reads YFSETQ. CDR3 DNA: TGCGCCAGCAGCAAGGGACAGAGCACAGATACGCAGTATTTT. Translating gives CASSKGQSTDTQYF.

This clone showed up just a few times. J is TRBJ1-3 and V is TRBV6-6; TRBD1 aligns across 7 bases. This CDR3 is 15 amino acids long. After removal of 2 bases from V and 1 base from J, the junction contained 2 bases not matched to a gene. Germline V gene lookup returns CDR1 MNHNY and CDR2 SVGAGI (reference sequence). CDR3 bases: TGTGCCAGCAGTTACCTACAGGGGTCTGGAAACACCATATATTTT. This translates into CASSYLQGSGNTIYF.

The J gene is TRBJ1-5, the V gene TRBV28, with D possibly being TRBD1 (6 bases). This CDR3 contains 14 residues. The germline gives CDR1 MDHEN, CDR2 SYDVKM. With 4 bases removed from V and 3 bases from J, the gap between germline ends came to 10 bases. CDR3 protein: CASSSGGTNQPQHF. The CDR3 DNA reads TGTGCCAGCAGTTCGGGGGGCACCAATCAGCCCCAGCATTTT.

This clone turned up a few times. The rearrangement uses TRBV28 and TRBJ2-7; D perhaps matches TRBD2 (7 bases). The length of the CDR3 is 15 residues. The V gene lost 0 bases and the J gene lost 3 bases, with 12 bases spanning the gap. CDR1 MDHEN and CDR2 SYDVKM come from the germline V gene. CDR3 in amino acids: CASSLWGGGGYEQYF. The DNA for the CDR3 is TGTGCCAGCAGTTTATGGGGGGGCGGGGGCTACGAGCAGTACTTC.

The chain is built from TRBV10-3 and TRBJ2-1, with a possible D match to TRBD1 (7 bases). The CDR3 is 14 residues long. Trimming pared 10 bases from V and 7 bases from J, leaving 20 bases between. Germline-derived CDR1 and CDR2 are ENHRY and SYGVKD. This CDR3 reads CATSGAETGNEQFF. The CDR3 nucleotides read TGTGCCACCTCGGGAGCTGAGACAGGGAATGAGCAGTTCTTC.

V and J are TRBV7-8 and TRBJ2-1; TRBD2 aligns across 11 bases. Trimming cost V 5 bases and J 8 bases; bases outside gene matches: 11. The CDR3 sequence is 16 residues long. In germline, CDR1 is SGHVS, CDR2 FQNEAQ. This CDR3 reads CASSPLLTSGAYEQFF. The CDR3 bases are TGTGCCAGCAGCCCACTCCTGACTAGCGGGGCCTATGAGCAGTTCTTC. Variable domain in full (rest from reference TRBV7-8 and TRBJ2-1): GAGVSQSPRYKVAKRGQDVALRCDPISGHVSLFWYQQALGQGPEFLTYFQNEAQLDKSGLPSDRFFAERPEGSVSTLKIQRTQQEDSAVYLCASSPLLTSGAYEQFFGPGTRLTVL.

This chain links TRBV9 with TRBJ1-2; 10 nucleotides align to TRBD1. The CDR3 has 15 residues. Germline V gene data show CDR1 as SGDLS and CDR2 as YYNGEE. V was clipped by 4 bases and J by 4 bases; unmatched bases: 7. The CDR3 nucleotides are TGTGCCAGCAGCTCGGGGACAGGGGTTGGCTATGGCTACACCTTC. Protein sequence: CASSSGTGVGYGYTF.

This sequence joins TRBV4-2 and TRBJ2-7, with TRBD2 as a possible D gene (6 bases). The germline CDR1 and CDR2 sequences are LGHNA and YNFKEQ. V lost 0 bases and J lost 3, with 15 bases in between. The CDR3 loop spans 16 amino acids. CDR3 loop: CASSQDFGGVLYEQYF. Written as DNA, the CDR3 is TGTGCCAGCAGCCAAGATTTCGGGGGAGTCCTCTACGAGCAGTACTTC.

In this sample, this clone turned up once. V usage is TRBV6-5 and J usage is TRBJ1-1; 7 bases align to TRBD1. Trimming cost V 5 bases and J 4 bases; bases outside gene matches: 7. This CDR3 spans 14 amino acids. From germline, CDR1 is MNHEY and CDR2 SVGAGI. CDR3 coding DNA: TGTGCCAGCAGTGTTGACAGGACAGGCACTGAAGCTTTCTTT. Translated: CASSVDRTGTEAFF.

DNA for the CDR3: TGTGCCAGCAGCCGCGGCCCAGGACGGGGACAAGAGACCCAGTACTTC. Translating gives CASSRGPGRGQETQYF. The J gene is TRBJ2-5, the V gene TRBV7-9; D is perhaps TRBD2 (5 bases). Trimming left V 5 bases short and J 2 bases short, with 18 bases between. CDR3 length: 16 amino acids. The germline gives CDR1 SEHNR, CDR2 FQNEAQ (reference sequence). Full variable domain (rest looked up from reference TRBV7-9 and TRBJ2-5): DTGVSQNPRHKITKRGQNVTFRCDPISEHNRLYWYRQTLGQGPEFLTYFQNEAQLEKSRLLSDRFSAERPKGSFSTLEIQRTEQGDSAMYLCASSRGPGRGQETQYFGPGTRLLVL.

The rearrangement links TRBV6-1 to TRBJ1-2; D is uncertain. CDR3 length: 13 amino acids. The germline V gene has CDR1 MNHNS and CDR2 SASEGT. Trimming took 4 bases from V and 7 from J, leaving 13 bases between them. CDR3 region: CASSGQVYLGYTF. CDR3 coding DNA: TGTGCCAGCAGTGGGCAGGTTTATCTTGGCTACACCTTC.

The CDR3 bases are TGTGCCAGCAGTTTATATTCTTTAGGGGAGGGCACCGGGGAGCTGTTTTTT. Protein product: CASSLYSLGEGTGELFF. The gene calls are TRBV27 and TRBJ2-2, with TRBD2 identical over 7 bases. The V and J ends lost 1 base and 4 bases, in that order; junction bases with no gene match: 9. There are 17 residues in the CDR3. From germline, CDR1 is MNHEY and CDR2 SMNVEV (reference sequence).

The table lists this clone with a few counts. The chain is built from TRBV2 and TRBJ1-1, with 7 bases matching TRBD1. CDR3 length: 16 amino acids. Germline lookup yields CDR1 SNHLY and CDR2 FYNNEI. Trimming took 6 bases from V and 1 from J; bases not matched to a gene: 11. The CDR3 reads CASRAAPGQPNTEAFF. The CDR3 nucleotides are TGTGCCAGCAGAGCAGCCCCGGGACAGCCGAACACTGAAGCTTTCTTT.